This T cell receptor (beta chain) was recovered during a study of cytomegalovirus exposure and HLA in healthy donors. A multiplex PCR was run with 60 Vbeta primers and 13 Jbeta primers. Some clones are missing from TCRdb's copy, which holds only in-frame ones; the method was immunoSEQ multiplex PCR. The sample consists of roughly 220,000 clones, more than 75% of them appearing once. A few counts support this clone. As yet, its antigen is unknown. Study results and limitations: In vitro data verified a few CMV-associated chains as specific for CMV antigens. In a later analysis, parvovirus B19, influenza, CMV and Epstein-Barr virus appeared linked to several top co-occurrence clusters. The productive fraction for most TCR beta V segments was about 90% or about 30% in an earlier analysis. Across HLA loci, a later analysis found differing TCR association rates, with DRB1 most and HLA-C fewest.

CDR1 is SGDLS, CDR2 YYNGEE, per germline. The CDR3 runs 13 residues. V lost 3 bases, J lost 3 bases, and 8 bases lay in between. The source material was PBMCs. The source is a woman between 40 and 50 years old in good health and CMV-seronegative. This chain uses TRBV9 with TRBJ2-3; possibly TRBD2 for D (6 bases). The CDR3: CASSGRATDTQYF. For the CDR3, the DNA is TGTGCCAGCAGCGGGAGGGCGACAGATACGCAGTATTTT.